The clone carrying this TCR beta chain appeared a few times. Its antigen is unknown. Germline CDR1 MDHEN, CDR2 SYDVKM. The CDR3 is 15 residues long. The V end was cut by 6 bases, the J end by 2 bases, with 17 bases between. A TCRbeta library incorporating unique molecular identifiers was prepared. TCRdb re-derived calls from the PCR reads in MiXCR, one entry per CDR3 protein. This table has hundreds of thousands of distinct CDR3 sequences, around 13% appearing once. The data originate from a study of T-cell reconstitution after alpha-beta-depleted transplantation in children. Overall study results and limits: Where alpha-beta T cells came from about two months after transplant was reportedly several hundred expanded graft clones.

The TCR sequence derives from a male patient younger than 18 who had a stem cell transplant for acute myeloid leukemia, so the T cells may come from the graft donor. Sequences were derived from PBMCs, mostly from graft donor cells, sampled 360 days after TCRalphabeta/CD19-depleted stem cell transplant. The rearrangement joins TRBV28 to TRBJ2-7; no clear D gene. CDR3 nucleotides: TGTGCCAGCAGATTACCCTCAGCGCGAACCTACGAGCAGTACTTC. This gives the protein CASRLPSARTYEQYF.